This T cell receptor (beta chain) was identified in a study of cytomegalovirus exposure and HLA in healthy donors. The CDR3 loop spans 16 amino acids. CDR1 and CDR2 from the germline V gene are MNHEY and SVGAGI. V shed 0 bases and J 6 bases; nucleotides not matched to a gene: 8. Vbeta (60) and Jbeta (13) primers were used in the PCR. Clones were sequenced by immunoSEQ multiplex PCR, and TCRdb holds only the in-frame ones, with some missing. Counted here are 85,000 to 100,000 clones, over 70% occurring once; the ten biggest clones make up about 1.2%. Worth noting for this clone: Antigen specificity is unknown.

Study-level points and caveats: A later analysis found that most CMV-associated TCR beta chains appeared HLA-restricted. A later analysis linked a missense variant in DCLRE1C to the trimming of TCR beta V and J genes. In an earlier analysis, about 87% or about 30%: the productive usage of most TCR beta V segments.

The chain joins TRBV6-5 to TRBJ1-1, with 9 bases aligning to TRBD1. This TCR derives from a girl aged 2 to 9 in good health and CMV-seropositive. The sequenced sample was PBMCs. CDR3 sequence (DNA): TGTGCCAGCAGTTACTCTCCGGGACAGGGTCTCTCTGAAGCTTTCTTT. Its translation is CASSYSPGQGLSEAFF.